The rows below give T cell receptor beta chains drawn from one sample of a study of T cell repertoires in cytomegalovirus infection. TCRdb re-called the reads through MiXCR, storing one row per CDR3 protein. The sample records about 220,000 distinct CDR3 sequences, around two fifths being singletons. Their cognate antigens are unknown. The sequencing used CD8+ T cells from cultured PBMCs, collected from culture after CMV antigen stimulation. The source is a human donor in good health (CMV status not recorded). Some clones in this sample may be carry-over from other donors' samples. The CDR3 runs from the conserved cysteine through the conserved F or W. Each record gives: CDR3 DNA, CDR3 protein, V gene, clone size, D gene, J gene. A D gene is named only where the DNA matches it firmly. Size values are once, few and many counts, or a class for expanded clones, and some rows have none.

TGCAGCGTTGCGGGTCAGGGGTCCTATGGCTACACCTTC | CSVAGQGSYGYTF | TRBV29-1 | once | - | TRBJ1-2
TGTGCCAGCAGCGAGTTTATCCGGGACAGGGGGTCCTACGAGCAGTACTTC | CASSEFIRDRGSYEQYF | TRBV5-6 | once | TRBD1 | TRBJ2-7
TGTGCCAGCAGTTTAAATCGACATTCCTACCTTAATAGGGTAGAGGCCGGGGAGCTGTTTTTT | CASSLNRHSYLNRVEAGELFF | TRBV12-3/TRBV12-4 | - | - | TRBJ2-2
TGTGCCAGCAGCCCCCGCCGTCCTTCGACACGCAACTACGAGCAGTACTTC | CASSPRRPSTRNYEQYF | TRBV11-2 | few | - | TRBJ2-7
TGTGCCAGCAGCTTAGGCGTCGGGCCAGACAATGAGCAGTTCTTC | CASSLGVGPDNEQFF | TRBV11-2 | - | - | TRBJ2-1
TGTGCCAGCCGCGGTAACACCGGGGAGCTGTTTTTT | CASRGNTGELFF | TRBV11-2 | - | - | TRBJ2-2
TGTGCCAGCAGTTATCCTCAGGGGGCGGGCAATGAGCAGTTCTTC | CASSYPQGAGNEQFF | TRBV7-8 | - | TRBD1 | TRBJ2-1
TGTGCCAGCACCTCCTCCTCCGTTAGCTATGGCTACACCTTC | CASTSSSVSYGYTF | TRBV27 | few | - | TRBJ1-2
TGTGCCAGTAGTATGGGGGGCTCCTACAATGAGCAGTTCTTC | CASSMGGSYNEQFF | TRBV19 | - | - | TRBJ2-1
TGTGCCAGCACCAAGCGGGGGGAAGGGTACCAAGAGACCCAGTACTTC | CASTKRGEGYQETQYF | TRBV7-9 | few | TRBD2 | TRBJ2-5
TGTGCTAGTGGTTTCCCCCCTGCTACGATTCGGGGCGAGGATACGCAGTATTTT | CASGFPPATIRGEDTQYF | TRBV12-5 | - | - | TRBJ2-3
TGTGCCAGCAGTCATGAGTCGGAAGGCATACTGAACACTGAAGCTTTCTTT | CASSHESEGILNTEAFF | TRBV12-3/TRBV12-4 | - | - | TRBJ1-1
TGTGCCAGTAGATCACGCGGGATTAGCACAGATACGCAGTATTTT | CASRSRGISTDTQYF | TRBV19 | - | - | TRBJ2-3
TGTGCCAGCAGCTCCCGGACCGATACCTACGAGCAGTACTTC | CASSSRTDTYEQYF | TRBV5-5 | - | - | TRBJ2-7
TGTGCCAGCAGCTTGCCAGGTACCACTGAAGCTTTCTTT | CASSLPGTTEAFF | TRBV7-9 | - | - | TRBJ1-1
TGTGCCAGCGTCTGGGGAAATGAGCAGTTCTTC | CASVWGNEQFF | TRBV27 | - | - | TRBJ2-1
TGTGCCAGCAGTTTCACAGGTAGCAATCAGCCCCAGCATTTT | CASSFTGSNQPQHF | TRBV28 | - | - | TRBJ1-5
TGCAGTGCCCCCCGCCGGCAGGCAATACAGGGCTATGGCTACACCTTC | CSAPRRQAIQGYGYTF | TRBV20-1 | - | - | TRBJ1-2
TGTGCCAGCAGCTCCCGGACAGGGCCGAGCTCCTACGAGCAGTACTTC | CASSSRTGPSSYEQYF | TRBV7-9 | few | TRBD1 | TRBJ2-7
TGTGCCAGCAGCTTAGTAAGGGGGGGAATTTCCTACGAGCAGTACTTC | CASSLVRGGISYEQYF | TRBV7-8 | - | - | TRBJ2-7
TGTGCCAGCGCGGGAGGGATATCCTACGAGCAGTACTTC | CASAGGISYEQYF | TRBV5-6 | - | TRBD2 | TRBJ2-7
TGTGCCAGCAGACCAGGGGACTTCACAGATACGCAGTATTTT | CASRPGDFTDTQYF | TRBV12-3/TRBV12-4 | few | - | TRBJ2-3
TGTGCCAGTAGTATAGTTGGCACCAGGGACAATCAGCCCCAGCATTTT | CASSIVGTRDNQPQHF | TRBV19 | many | - | TRBJ1-5
TGTGCCAGCAGCTTAGATCCCCCAGGGTACACAGATACGCAGTATTTT | CASSLDPPGYTDTQYF | TRBV11-2 | many | - | TRBJ2-3
TGTGCCAGCAGTGAGGGCGGGGGGGCTAGCACAGATACGCAGTATTTT | CASSEGGGASTDTQYF | TRBV2 | - | TRBD2 | TRBJ2-3
TGTGCCAGTAGTAACGCCCTAGATACGCAGTATTTT | CASSNALDTQYF | TRBV19 | - | - | TRBJ2-3
TGTGCCAGCAGCTTGGCGGCCGCAAGCACAGATACGCAGTATTTT | CASSLAAASTDTQYF | TRBV7-9 | few | - | TRBJ2-3
TGTGCCATCAGTACGACAGGGATCGGGGAGCTGTTTTTT | CAISTTGIGELFF | TRBV10-3 | few | TRBD1 | TRBJ2-2
TGTGCCAGTAGTTTCGAGGGGGACAGGGCGAACAATGAGCAGTTCTTC | CASSFEGDRANNEQFF | TRBV19 | few | TRBD1 | TRBJ2-1
TGTGCAAGCAGCTTGTGGGACAACTACAATGAGCATTTCTTC | CASSLWDNYNEHFF | TRBV5-4 | few | - | TRBJ2-1
TGTGCCACCCTCCTAGCGGGAGTCGGTGCAGATACGCAGTATTTT | CATLLAGVGADTQYF | TRBV28 | - | TRBD2 | TRBJ2-3
TGTGCCAGCAGTTTATCCAGACTAGAAGGCGAGCAGTTCTTC | CASSLSRLEGEQFF | TRBV27 | once | - | TRBJ2-1
TGTGCCAGCAGGTCGACAGGGCTGAGCAATCAGCCCCAGCATTTT | CASRSTGLSNQPQHF | TRBV12-3/TRBV12-4 | - | TRBD1 | TRBJ1-5
TGTGCCACCGGGCCAGGGGAGGACTATGGCTACACCTTC | CATGPGEDYGYTF | TRBV7-2 | - | - | TRBJ1-2
TGTGCCAGCACCGCGGGACCCTGGAATGAGCAGTTCTTC | CASTAGPWNEQFF | TRBV6-1 | few | - | TRBJ2-1
TGTGCCAGCAAGTGGCAGGACTACGAGCAGTACTTC | CASKWQDYEQYF | TRBV28 | - | - | TRBJ2-7
TGTGCTAGTGGTTGGACAGGGCAAAACATTCAGTACTTC | CASGWTGQNIQYF | TRBV12-5 | few | TRBD1 | TRBJ2-4
TGTGCCAGCAGCCAAGGGCGTTGGGGGAACACCGGGGAGCTGTTTTTT | CASSQGRWGNTGELFF | TRBV3-1 | once | - | TRBJ2-2
TGTGCCAGCAGCTTAGGGGGGCTCCCGGCCCAGCATTTT | CASSLGGLPAQHF | TRBV7-8 | - | - | TRBJ1-5
TGTGCCAGCAGTTGGGGACTGAATGAGCAGTTCTTC | CASSWGLNEQFF | TRBV6-2/TRBV6-3 | few | - | TRBJ2-1
TGTGCCAGCAGCGCGGAGGGGGGACGGGGACTAGCGGATAAAAACATTCAGTACTTC | CASSAEGGRGLADKNIQYF | TRBV9 | - | TRBD2 | TRBJ2-4
TGTGCCAGCAGCCATGGGGGCACTGAAGCTTTCTTT | CASSHGGTEAFF | TRBV14 | - | - | TRBJ1-1
TGTGCCAGCAGCTTTTGGACACGGGGGGCTGGCAATGAGCAGTTCTTC | CASSFWTRGAGNEQFF | TRBV7-6 | many | - | TRBJ2-1
TGTGCCAGCAGCCAAGATTATCTTTCGGGCAGGCCAAACACTGAAGCTTTCTTT | CASSQDYLSGRPNTEAFF | TRBV14 | - | - | TRBJ1-1
TGCAGCGTGGAGACTAGCGGGAGGGTCGATGAGCAGTTCTTC | CSVETSGRVDEQFF | TRBV29-1 | few | TRBD2 | TRBJ2-1
TGTGCCAGCATGGGGGAAGCTGGGGACACCGGGGAGCTGTTTTTT | CASMGEAGDTGELFF | TRBV28 | - | - | TRBJ2-2
TGTGCCAGCAGCTCGACAGTCCAAGAGACCCAGTACTTC | CASSSTVQETQYF | TRBV7-9 | few | - | TRBJ2-5
TGCGCCAGCGAAGAGACTAGCGGGGGGGTCGAGACCCAGTACTTC | CASEETSGGVETQYF | TRBV10-2 | few | TRBD2 | TRBJ2-5
TGTGCCAGCACCGTAGACGGGGACGAGCAGTACTTC | CASTVDGDEQYF | TRBV6-6 | - | - | TRBJ2-7
TGTGCCAGCGGGCACACCGGGGAGCTGTTTTTT | CASGHTGELFF | TRBV7-3 | - | - | TRBJ2-2
TGTGCCAGCAGCGTAGGGTGGGGAAACACCGGGGAGCTGTTTTTT | CASSVGWGNTGELFF | TRBV9 | few | - | TRBJ2-2
TGTGCCAGCAGTTCGTCGGGGAATCAGTACTTC | CASSSSGNQYF | TRBV28 | - | - | TRBJ2-7
TGTGCCAGTAGTTTACACAGGGGGGTCTACAATGAGCAGTTCTTC | CASSLHRGVYNEQFF | TRBV19 | - | TRBD1 | TRBJ2-1
TGTGCCAGCAGCTCCCTAGCGGGGGGGTGGGATAGCACAGATACGCAGTATTTT | CASSSLAGGWDSTDTQYF | TRBV7-8 | few | TRBD2 | TRBJ2-3
TGTGCCAGCAGCCCCCTGGGACAGGCCAGCAATCAGCCCCAGCATTTT | CASSPLGQASNQPQHF | TRBV28 | - | TRBD1 | TRBJ1-5
TGTGCCAGCAGCCCGGACTACCTTAGAGTGCAGTACTTC | CASSPDYLRVQYF | TRBV7-2 | many | - | TRBJ2-7
TGTGCCAGTAGTATTGGCGGGGTTAGCAATCAGCCCCAGCATTTT | CASSIGGVSNQPQHF | TRBV19 | few | - | TRBJ1-5